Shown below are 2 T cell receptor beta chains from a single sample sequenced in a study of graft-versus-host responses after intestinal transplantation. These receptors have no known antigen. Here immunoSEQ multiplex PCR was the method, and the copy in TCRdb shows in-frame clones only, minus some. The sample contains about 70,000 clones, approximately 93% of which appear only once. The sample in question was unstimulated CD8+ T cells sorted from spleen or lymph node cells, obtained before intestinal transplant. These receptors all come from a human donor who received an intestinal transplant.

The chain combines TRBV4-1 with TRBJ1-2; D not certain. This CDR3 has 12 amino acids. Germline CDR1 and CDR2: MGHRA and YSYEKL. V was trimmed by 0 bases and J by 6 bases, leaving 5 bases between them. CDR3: CASSQDQDGYTF. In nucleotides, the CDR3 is TGCGCCAGCAGCCAAGATCAGGATGGCTACACCTTC.

The CDR3 region has the DNA TGTGCCAGTAGTATGCAGGGCCAGAACACTGAAGCTTTCTTT. As protein: CASSMQGQNTEAFF. This sequence joins TRBV19 and TRBJ1-1; the D gene is possibly TRBD1 (5 bases). Germline V CDR1 and CDR2: LNHDA, SQIVND (reference sequence). Trimming pared 3 bases from V and 1 base from J, leaving 9 bases between. The CDR3 length is 14 residues.